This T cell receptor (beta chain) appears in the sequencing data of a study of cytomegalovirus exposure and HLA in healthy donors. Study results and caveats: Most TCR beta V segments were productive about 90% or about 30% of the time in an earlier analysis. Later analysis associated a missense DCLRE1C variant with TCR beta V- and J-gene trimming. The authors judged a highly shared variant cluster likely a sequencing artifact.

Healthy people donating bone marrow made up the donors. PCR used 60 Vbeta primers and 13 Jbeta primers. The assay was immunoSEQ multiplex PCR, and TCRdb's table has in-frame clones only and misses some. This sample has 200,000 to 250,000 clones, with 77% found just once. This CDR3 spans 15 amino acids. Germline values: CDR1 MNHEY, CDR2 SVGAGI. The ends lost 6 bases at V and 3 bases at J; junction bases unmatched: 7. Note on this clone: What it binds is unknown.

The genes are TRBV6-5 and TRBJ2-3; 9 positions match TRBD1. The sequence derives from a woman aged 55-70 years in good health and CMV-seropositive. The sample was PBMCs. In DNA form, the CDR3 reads TGTGCCAGCAGACCGGGGACAGGGCGGACAGATACGCAGTATTTT. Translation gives CASRPGTGRTDTQYF.